This is a list of T cell receptor beta chains from one sample in a study of blood T cell repertoires in COVID-19. Sequenced by immunoSEQ multiplex PCR; TCRdb stores in-frame clones only, minus some. Here the sample spans tens of thousands of clones, about 91% being singletons. Specimen: peripheral blood. The receptors originated from a man in his 70s with active or convalescent COVID-19. Both conserved end residues are part of each CDR3. A D gene is named only where the DNA matches it firmly. Size tells how often a clone was seen (once, few, many) or the class of an expanded clone, and some rows leave it out.

V gene	clone size	D gene	CDR3 length	J gene	CDR3 DNA	CDR3 protein
TRBV19	.	TRBD1	14	TRBJ2-7	TGTGCCAGTAGACCGGGACAGGGGTCCTACGAGCAGTACTTC	CASRPGQGSYEQYF
TRBV18	once	.	15	TRBJ1-4	TGTGCCAGCTCACCACCTTCCCAGGGAAATGAAAAACTGTTTTTT	CASSPPSQGNEKLFF
TRBV4-2	.	.	14	TRBJ2-2	TGTGCCAGCAGCCCAGAGCGGAACACCGGGGAGCTGTTTTTT	CASSPERNTGELFF
TRBV5-6	.	TRBD1	19	TRBJ1-5	TGTGCCAGCAGCGAACATTCGGGTGGGACAGGGGCGTTCAATCAGCCCCAGCATTTT	CASSEHSGGTGAFNQPQHF
TRBV2	.	TRBD1	15	TRBJ1-6	TGTGCCAGCAGTGCGGGACAGGGAGAGAATTCACCCCTCCACTTT	CASSAGQGENSPLHF
TRBV5-4	.	TRBD2	16	TRBJ2-3	TGTGCCAGCAGCATCGGACTAGCGGCCTTCACAGATACGCAGTATTTT	CASSIGLAAFTDTQYF
TRBV11-1	few	TRBD1	14	TRBJ1-6	TGTGCCAGCAGCCGGACAGGGAATAATTCACCCCTCCACTTT	CASSRTGNNSPLHF
TRBV24-1	once	TRBD1	14	TRBJ1-1	TGTGCCACCAGCAAGACAGGGATGAACACTGAAGCTTTCTTT	CATSKTGMNTEAFF
TRBV3-1/TRBV3-2	once	.	13	TRBJ2-7	TGTGCCAGCAGCCAAAGAAACAGCTACGAGCAGTACTTC	CASSQRNSYEQYF
TRBV2	.	.	14	TRBJ2-7	TGTGTCACAGCAAGGGAGGCGGTTAGCTACGAGCAGTACTTC	CVTAREAVSYEQYF
TRBV6-5	.	TRBD1	14	TRBJ1-1	TGTGCCAGCAGTTACGGGACAGGGAACACTGAAGCTTTCTTT	CASSYGTGNTEAFF
TRBV6-6	.	.	15	TRBJ1-3	TGTGCCAGCAGTTATGTACAGACCTCTGGAAACACCATATATTTT	CASSYVQTSGNTIYF
TRBV5-6	.	.	15	TRBJ2-7	TGTGCCAGCAGCTCCGGGACTCCTAGCATCTACGAGCAGTACTTC	CASSSGTPSIYEQYF
TRBV5-1	.	.	15	TRBJ2-3	TGCGCCAGCAGCCCAAGGTCCGGGTCCACAGATACGCAGTATTTT	CASSPRSGSTDTQYF
TRBV10-3	.	.	12	TRBJ1-2	TGTGCCATCAGAGACAGTAACTATGGCTACACCTTC	CAIRDSNYGYTF
TRBV9	.	.	13	TRBJ1-6	TGTGCCAGCAGCGTAGTCTCCGGTTCACCCCTCCACTTT	CASSVVSGSPLHF
TRBV5-1	.	TRBD2	16	TRBJ2-1	TGCGCCAGCAGCTCCCCAGCGCGGGGGGGCTACAATGAGCAGTTCTTC	CASSSPARGGYNEQFF
TRBV28	.	.	12	TRBJ1-2	TGTGCCGACCAAGGGCCCGGGGGTGGCTACACCTTC	CADQGPGGGYTF
TRBV11-2	.	.	14	TRBJ1-2	TGTGCCAGCAGCTTAGGAGGGCAAGCCTATGGCTACACCTTC	CASSLGGQAYGYTF
TRBV7-2	.	.	12	TRBJ2-5	TGTGCCAGCAGCCCGACTTTGGAGACCCAGTACTTC	CASSPTLETQYF
TRBV5-6	.	.	16	TRBJ2-7	TGTGCCAGCAGCTTGGGCAGGCGAAGCCCTACCTACGAGCAGTACTTC	CASSLGRRSPTYEQYF
TRBV28	few	.	15	TRBJ1-2	TGTGCCAGCAGTTTACCTGGGACTGGCAACTATGGCTACACCTTC	CASSLPGTGNYGYTF
TRBV7-9	.	.	15	TRBJ1-1	TGTGCCAGCAGTTACCAACGGCCGGGGAACACTGAAGCTTTCTTT	CASSYQRPGNTEAFF
TRBV5-6	.	TRBD1	15	TRBJ1-5	TGTGCCAGCAGCAGGGGGACAGGGGGCGATCAGCCCCAGCATTTT	CASSRGTGGDQPQHF
TRBV18	.	.	15	TRBJ2-6	TGTGCCAGCTCCGACAAGATTGCTGGGGCCAACGTCCTGACTTTC	CASSDKIAGANVLTF
TRBV6-5	.	TRBD2	14	TRBJ2-3	TGTGCCAGCAGTTACCTAGCGGGGACAGATACGCAGTATTTT	CASSYLAGTDTQYF
TRBV6-6	few	TRBD1	15	TRBJ1-5	TGTGCCAGCATGTCTGGACAGGGAGGTTATCAGCCCCAGCATTTT	CASMSGQGGYQPQHF
TRBV5-1	.	.	14	TRBJ1-1	TGCGCCAGCAGCTTCGCAGCTCCGGGAACTGAAGCTTTCTTT	CASSFAAPGTEAFF
TRBV6-6	once	.	14	TRBJ2-3	TGTGCCAGCAGACGGGAGGGGGCAGCAGATACGCAGTATTTT	CASRREGAADTQYF
TRBV5-4	once	.	13	TRBJ1-1	TGTGCCAGCAGCTTTATTATGAACACTGAAGCTTTCTTT	CASSFIMNTEAFF
TRBV11-2	.	TRBD1	13	TRBJ1-2	TGTGCCAGCAGCTCAGGGGGTTCTTTTGGCTACACCTTC	CASSSGGSFGYTF
TRBV2	.	TRBD1	14	TRBJ1-5	TGTGCCAGCAGCGCTACAGGGGTCAATCAGCCCCAGCATTTT	CASSATGVNQPQHF
TRBV7-3	.	TRBD1	15	TRBJ2-1	TGTGCCAGCAGCACAGGACAGGGGGCTTTCGATGAGCAGTTCTTC	CASSTGQGAFDEQFF
TRBV19	.	.	13	TRBJ1-2	TGTGCCAGTAGTATTCTTGGCTTCTATGGCTACACCTTC	CASSILGFYGYTF
TRBV2	.	TRBD2	15	TRBJ2-1	TGTGCCAGCACCCTTAGCGGGGACTCCTACAATGAGCAGTTCTTC	CASTLSGDSYNEQFF